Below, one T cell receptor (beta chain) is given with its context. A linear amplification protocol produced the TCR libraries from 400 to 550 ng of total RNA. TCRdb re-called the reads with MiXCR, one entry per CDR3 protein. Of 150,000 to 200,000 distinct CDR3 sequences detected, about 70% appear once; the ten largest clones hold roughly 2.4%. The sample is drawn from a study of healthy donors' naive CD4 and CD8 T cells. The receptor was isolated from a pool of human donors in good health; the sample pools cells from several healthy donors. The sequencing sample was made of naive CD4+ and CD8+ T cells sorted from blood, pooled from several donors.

The CDR3 nucleotides are TGCAGTGCAAGCCGGCCACCAGCTAACTATGGCTACACCTTC. Translation: CSASRPPANYGYTF. This chain joins TRBV20-1 and TRBJ1-2; D remains unclear. The CDR3 extends over 14 amino acids. CDR1 and CDR2 (germline): DFQATT, SNEGSKA (reference sequence). V was trimmed by 6 bases and J by 0 bases, leaving 14 bases between them.